One sample yielded the 2 T cell receptor beta chains listed below, sequenced in a study of blood T cell repertoires in COVID-19. TCRdb's copy holds only in-frame clones and misses some; the assay was immunoSEQ multiplex PCR. The sample gives 400,000 or so clones, around 84% of which show up once; 2.5% to 3.5% is in the top ten. Source material: peripheral blood. These receptors were collected from a human donor in a cohort sampled during active COVID-19.

This clone was observed once. The chain uses TRBV7-9 and TRBJ2-3; 7 nucleotides line up with TRBD2. V shed 2 bases, J shed 4 bases, and the junction held 3 bases outside the gene matches. The CDR3 runs to 14 residues. CDR1 SEHNR and CDR2 FQNEAQ come from the germline V gene (reference sequence). The DNA for the CDR3 is TGTGCCAGCAGCTTACGGGGGGAATCAGATACGCAGTATTTT. This codes for CASSLRGESDTQYF.

The chain has TRBV5-8 and TRBJ2-5; D remains ambiguous. CDR3 length: 13 residues. Germline V gene sequence: CDR1 SGHTS, CDR2 YDEGEE. The V gene lost 2 bases and the J gene lost 4 bases, with 9 bases spanning the gap. The CDR3 coding sequence is TGTGCCAGCAGCTTAATTGGGCGAGAGACCCAGTACTTC. It codes for CASSLIGRETQYF.